This T cell receptor beta chain was obtained from a study of OX40 agonist ivuxolimab in advanced cancers. Details on this clone: Other DNA sequences within the sample encode an identical CDR3.

Sequencing was performed with immunoSEQ multiplex PCR; in TCRdb, only in-frame clones are kept and a portion is missing. Found here are under 150,000 clones, 90% of them singletons; the top ten hold 0.95% to 1.4%. CDR1 and CDR2 (germline): SGDLS, YYNGEE. Trimming took off 0 bases at V and 0 bases at J, with 4 bases between the two ends. The CDR3 is 14 amino acids. The material sequenced was CD4+ or CD8+ T cells sorted from blood, taken in a trial of the OX40 agonist ivuxolimab. The clonotype originates from an adult with an advanced solid tumor such as melanoma, head and neck, liver or kidney cancer. The V and J genes are TRBV9 and TRBJ1-3; no definite D call. The CDR3 coding sequence is TGTGCCAGCAGCGTAGTCGACTCTGGAAACACCATATATTTT. Its protein is CASSVVDSGNTIYF.